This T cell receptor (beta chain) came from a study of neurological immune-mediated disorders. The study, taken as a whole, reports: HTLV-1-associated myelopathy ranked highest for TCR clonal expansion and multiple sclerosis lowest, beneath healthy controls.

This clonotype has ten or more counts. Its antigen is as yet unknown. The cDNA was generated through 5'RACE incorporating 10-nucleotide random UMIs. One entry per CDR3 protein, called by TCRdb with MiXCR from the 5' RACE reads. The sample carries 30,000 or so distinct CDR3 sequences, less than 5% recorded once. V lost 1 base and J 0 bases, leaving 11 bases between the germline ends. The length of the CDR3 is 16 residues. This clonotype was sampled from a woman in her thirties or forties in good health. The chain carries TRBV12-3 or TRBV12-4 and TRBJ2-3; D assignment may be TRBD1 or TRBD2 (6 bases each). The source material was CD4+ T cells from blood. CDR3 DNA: TGTGCCAGCAGTTTAGTCCGGGGGCCTAGCACAGATACGCAGTATTTT. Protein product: CASSLVRGPSTDTQYF.